This entry lists 19 T cell receptor beta chains sequenced from one sample in a study of OX40 agonist ivuxolimab in advanced cancers. Data came from immunoSEQ multiplex PCR; TCRdb stores just in-frame clones and leaves some out. The sample yields 40,000 or so clones, around four fifths seen once. The sequencing used CD4+ or CD8+ T cells sorted from blood, collected in a trial of the OX40 agonist ivuxolimab. The receptors stem from an adult with an advanced solid tumor such as melanoma, head and neck, liver or kidney cancer.

This chain joins TRBV27 and TRBJ1-3; D call uncertain. The CDR3 is made up of 13 amino acids. Germline V lookup: CDR1 MNHEY, CDR2 SMNVEV (reference sequence). V shed 4 bases and J shed 0 bases, with 4 bases lying between them. CDR3: CASSSNSGNTIYF. In DNA, the CDR3 is TGTGCCAGCAGTTCCAACTCTGGAAACACCATATATTTT.

The chain uses TRBV19 and TRBJ1-5, with D perhaps matching TRBD1 (5 bases). The ends were cut back, 6 bases at V and 2 bases at J, with 14 bases in the middle. The CDR3 spans 15 residues. CDR1 and CDR2 from the germline V gene are LNHDA and SQIVND (reference sequence). CDR3 region: CASSHRQGGNQPQHF. In DNA, the CDR3 is TGTGCCAGTAGCCACCGGCAGGGTGGCAATCAGCCCCAGCATTTT. Full variable domain (remainder filled in from reference TRBV19 and TRBJ1-5): DGGITQSPKYLFRKEGQNVTLSCEQNLNHDAMYWYRQDPGQGLRLIYYSQIVNDFQKGDIAEGYSVSREKKESFPLTVTSAQKNPTAFYLCASSHRQGGNQPQHFGDGTRLSIL.

This clone has only one observation. This sequence joins TRBV5-1 and TRBJ1-1; 10 bases line up with TRBD1. CDR3 length: 16 residues. Trimming at V came to 0 bases and at J to 3 bases, leaving 5 bases not matched to a gene. Germline V gene lookup returns CDR1 SGHRS and CDR2 YFSETQ. CDR3 DNA sequence: TGCGCCAGCAGCTTGGTCCGACAGGGGGCCGACACTGAAGCTTTCTTT. It yields the protein CASSLVRQGADTEAFF.

The chain employs TRBV9 and TRBJ2-5; D is perhaps TRBD2 (6 bases). This CDR3 region has 14 residues. The germline V gene has CDR1 SGDLS and CDR2 YYNGEE. Deletions cut 4 bases from V and 5 bases from J, with 15 bases between. CDR3 protein: CASSRGPGVETQYF. DNA of the CDR3: TGTGCCAGCAGCAGGGGCCCGGGGGTCGAGACCCAGTACTTC.

The chain links TRBV11-2 to TRBJ2-5; 11 positions agree with TRBD2. The CDR3 contains 16 residues. The V segment lost 1 base and the J segment 4 bases; nucleotides outside the gene matches: 5. Germline CDR1 is SGHAT and CDR2 is FQNNGV. The CDR3 DNA is TGTGCCAGCAGCTTAGGCATAGGACTAGCGGGAGAGACCCAGTACTTC. Its translation is CASSLGIGLAGETQYF.

CDR3 bases: TGTGCCAGCAGTTTTTATGACTATGGCTACACCTTC. Translation gives CASSFYDYGYTF. The chain couples TRBV28 to TRBJ1-2; D is uncertain. CDR1 is MDHEN, CDR2 SYDVKM, per germline. The V end lost 3 bases, the J end lost 3 bases, and 5 bases lay between the germline ends. There are 12 residues in the CDR3.

The chain couples TRBV19 to TRBJ1-5, with D perhaps matching TRBD1 (5 bases). In germline, CDR1 is LNHDA, CDR2 SQIVND (reference sequence). CDR3 size: 14 residues. V was pared by 3 bases and J by 2 bases, with 8 bases between. CDR3 nucleotides: TGTGCCAGTAGTATCAAACAGGGCAATCAGCCCCAGCATTTT. Translation gives CASSIKQGNQPQHF.

This clone is a singleton in its sample. The chain has TRBV6-1 and TRBJ1-4; perhaps TRBD1 as D (6 bases). V lost 3 bases to trimming and J lost 8 bases, with 16 bases between them. This CDR3 region has 15 residues. CDR1 is MNHNS, CDR2 SASEGT, per germline. The CDR3 loop is CASSEWAGEGEKLFF. The CDR3 region has the DNA TGTGCCAGCAGTGAGTGGGCAGGGGAGGGGGAAAAACTGTTTTTT.

The chain links TRBV30 to TRBJ1-4; the D is unclear. This CDR3 has 12 amino acids. The germline V gene encodes CDR1 GTSNPN and CDR2 SVGIG (reference sequence). V lost 0 bases and J 7 bases, leaving 6 bases between the germline ends. CDR3 sequence: CAWSVIREKLFF. CDR3 DNA: TGTGCCTGGAGTGTAATCCGTGAAAAACTGTTTTTT.

V is TRBV11-2 and J is TRBJ2-1; possible D gene TRBD2, 6 bases. The germline V and J ends were trimmed by 2 bases and 0 bases, with 11 bases remaining between them. Germline CDR1 and CDR2: SGHAT and FQNNGV. CDR3 length: 16 residues. CDR3 in amino acids: CASSLRRALSYNEQFF. CDR3 nucleotides: TGTGCCAGCAGCTTAAGGAGGGCGCTCTCCTACAATGAGCAGTTCTTC.

The rearrangement links TRBV27 to TRBJ1-5; D not certain. The ends were cut back, 4 bases at V and 9 bases at J, with 13 bases in the middle. The CDR3 has 13 amino acids. Per germline, CDR1 MNHEY and CDR2 SMNVEV (reference sequence). This CDR3 reads CASSYGAGWPQHF. CDR3 nucleotide sequence: TGTGCCAGCAGTTACGGAGCGGGTTGGCCCCAGCATTTT.

In nucleotides, the CDR3 is TGTGCCAGCAGGCCTGGGGGGCCCGAAGAGACCCAGTACTTC. Translation: CASRPGGPEETQYF. This chain links TRBV28 with TRBJ2-5; D may correspond to TRBD1 or TRBD2 (6 bases each). The V and J ends lost 6 bases and 3 bases respectively, with 14 bases between them. CDR1 and CDR2 (germline): MDHEN, SYDVKM. The CDR3 loop spans 14 amino acids. The full variable domain, in which reference TRBV28 and TRBJ2-5 provide the parts outside the CDR3, is DVKVTQSSRYLVKRTGEKVFLECVQDMDHENMFWYRQDPGLGLRLIYFSYDVKMKEKGDIPEGYSVSREKKERFSLILESASTNQTSMYLCASRPGGPEETQYFGPGTRLLVL.

Written as DNA, the CDR3 is TGTGCCAGCAGTCCAACCCAGAAACAGGGAACTGGCTACACCTTC. Amino acid sequence: CASSPTQKQGTGYTF. The chain couples TRBV6-1 to TRBJ1-2, with D perhaps matching TRBD1 (6 bases). The CDR3 contains 15 residues. Germline V CDR1 and CDR2: MNHNS, SASEGT. Trimming removed 5 bases at V and 7 bases at J, with 20 bases between.

This clone appeared a single time. The chain couples TRBV15 to TRBJ2-3; D call uncertain. This CDR3 has 17 amino acids. The V end was cut by 3 bases, the J end by 0 bases, with 16 bases between. CDR1 is LNHNV, CDR2 YYDKDF, per germline (reference sequence). In DNA, the CDR3 is TGTGCCACCAGCAGGACCGTACGGACGGGTAGCACAGATACGCAGTATTTT. The encoded protein is CATSRTVRTGSTDTQYF. Drawing the rest from reference TRBV15 and TRBJ2-3, the complete variable domain is DAMVIQNPRYQVTQFGKPVTLSCSQTLNHNVMYWYQQKSSQAPKLLFHYYDKDFNNEADTPDNFQSRRPNTSFCFLDIRSPGLGDTAMYLCATSRTVRTGSTDTQYFGPGTRLTVL.

This clone was found once. This rearrangement joins TRBV4-2 to TRBJ2-2, with D possibly TRBD2 on 5 matching bases. CDR1 and CDR2 from the germline V gene are LGHNA and YNFKEQ. V was shortened by 1 base and J by 4 bases, with 13 bases between the two germline ends. The CDR3 is 16 residues long. The CDR3 region is CASSQGGSFSTGELFF. CDR3 DNA sequence: TGTGCCAGCAGCCAAGGAGGGAGCTTCTCCACCGGGGAGCTGTTTTTT.

The DNA for the CDR3 is TGCGCCAGCACTAGCGCTACCGGGGAGCTGTTTTTT. It codes for CASTSATGELFF. The chain links TRBV10-1 to TRBJ2-2, with D maybe TRBD2 (6 bases). CDR3 length equals 12 residues. The germline V gene encodes CDR1 WNHNN and CDR2 SYGVQD (reference sequence). V shed 7 bases and J shed 5 bases, with 8 bases lying between them.

In its sample, this clone was seen a few times. The chain carries TRBV9 and TRBJ2-3; the D is unclear. Germline V gene data show CDR1 as SGDLS and CDR2 as YYNGEE. This CDR3 spans 15 amino acids. Trimming removed 0 bases from V and 2 bases from J, with 10 bases in between. The CDR3: CASSVGPGFTDTQYF. The CDR3 coding sequence is TGTGCCAGCAGCGTAGGGCCGGGTTTCACAGATACGCAGTATTTT.

The chain couples TRBV7-9 to TRBJ1-4, with 8 bases lining up with TRBD1. CDR1 is SEHNR, CDR2 FQNEAQ, per germline (reference sequence). Germline trimming cut 6 bases from V and 8 bases from J; bases unmatched to any gene: 5. This CDR3 contains 13 residues. CDR3 sequence reads: CASRPTGGEKLFF. The CDR3 DNA sequence: TGTGCCAGCAGACCCACAGGGGGAGAAAAACTGTTTTTT.

V is TRBV18 and J is TRBJ2-5; D gene uncertain. Trimming took off 0 bases at V and 1 base at J, with 15 bases between the two ends. Germline values: CDR1 KGHSH, CDR2 LQKENI. The CDR3 extends over 17 amino acids. CDR3 amino acids: CASSPPGFGSGQETQYF. The CDR3 nucleotides read TGTGCCAGCTCACCACCGGGGTTCGGATCCGGCCAAGAGACCCAGTACTTC.